What follows are 10 T cell receptor beta chains derived from one specimen sequenced in a study of cytomegalovirus exposure and HLA in healthy donors. In the PCR, 60 Vbeta and 13 Jbeta primers were used. Measured with immunoSEQ multiplex PCR; TCRdb has only the in-frame clones, and not every one. Here the sample spans roughly 93,000 clones, around three quarters being singletons. Sequenced input: PBMCs. The origin of the receptors is a man aged 35-49 years in good health and CMV-seronegative.

The chain carries TRBV11-2 and TRBJ2-5, with TRBD1 matching over 8 bases. In germline, CDR1 is SGHAT, CDR2 FQNNGV. This CDR3 spans 18 amino acids. After removal of 3 bases from V and 4 bases from J, the junction contained 16 bases not matched to a gene. The CDR3 region is CASSLLGTGIEGGETQYF. For the CDR3, the DNA is TGTGCCAGCAGCTTGTTGGGGACAGGCATTGAAGGTGGAGAGACCCAGTACTTC.

The rearrangement uses TRBV25-1 and TRBJ1-4; the match to TRBD1 covers 8 bases. Germline CDR1 MGHDK, CDR2 SYGVNS. The V and J ends lost 5 bases and 1 base, in that order; junction bases with no gene match: 6. The CDR3 covers 16 residues. In nucleotides, the CDR3 is TGTGCCAGCAGTCCAGGACAGGGCATAACTAATGAAAAACTGTTTTTT. This sequence encodes CASSPGQGITNEKLFF. Full variable domain (missing parts from reference TRBV25-1 and TRBJ1-4): EADIYQTPRYLVIGTGKKITLECSQTMGHDKMYWYQQDPGMELHLIHYSYGVNSTEKGDLSSESTVSRIRTEHFPLTLESARPSHTSQYLCASSPGQGITNEKLFFGSGTQLSVL.

This rearrangement joins TRBV5-5 to TRBJ1-4; no definite D call. Germline CDR1 is SGHKS and CDR2 is YYEKEE (reference sequence). Trimming stripped 0 bases from V and 2 bases from J, with 11 bases between. This CDR3 contains 16 residues. CDR3 sequence: CASSLAGGWTNEKLFF. For the CDR3, the DNA is TGTGCCAGCAGCTTGGCGGGCGGGTGGACTAATGAAAAACTGTTTTTT. The full variable domain, completed using reference TRBV5-5 and TRBJ1-4, is DAGVTQSPTHLIKTRGQQVTLRCSPISGHKSVSWYQQVLGQGPQFIFQYYEKEERGRGNFPDRFSARQFPNYSSELNVNALLLGDSALYLCASSLAGGWTNEKLFFGSGTQLSVL.

This clone was seen just once. The chain recombines TRBV6-5 with TRBJ2-1; D not certain. The V gene lost 8 bases and the J gene lost 9 bases, with 11 bases spanning the gap. This CDR3 has 11 amino acids. CDR1 and CDR2 from the germline V gene are MNHEY and SVGAGI. This CDR3 reads CASEKFGEQFF. CDR3 DNA: TGTGCCAGCGAGAAATTTGGTGAGCAGTTCTTC.

The chain recombines TRBV4-2 with TRBJ1-6, with 7 bases fitting TRBD1. The J segment lost 7 bases and the V segment lost 4 bases, leaving 7 bases of the junction unmatched. The germline gives CDR1 LGHNA, CDR2 YNFKEQ. The CDR3 is 15 amino acids. The CDR3, as DNA: TGTGCCAGCAGCCCGTCCGGGACAGCCAATTCACCCCTCCACTTT. Encoded protein: CASSPSGTANSPLHF.

The gene calls are TRBV19 and TRBJ1-5; no firm D call. Deletions cut 4 bases from V and 3 bases from J, with 7 bases between. Germline CDR1 reads LNHDA; CDR2 reads SQIVND (reference sequence). The CDR3 extends over 13 amino acids. The CDR3 nucleotides read TGTGCCAGTAGTAGAGGTCCCAATCAGCCCCAGCATTTT. This sequence encodes CASSRGPNQPQHF.

The rearrangement uses TRBV27 and TRBJ2-5; D is perhaps TRBD2 (5 bases). V lost 6 bases and J 0 bases, leaving 14 bases between the germline ends. The CDR3 loop spans 15 amino acids. Germline V gene data show CDR1 as MNHEY and CDR2 as SMNVEV (reference sequence). CDR3: CASSPYSGYQETQYF. CDR3 coding DNA: TGTGCCAGCAGCCCTTACTCGGGGTACCAAGAGACCCAGTACTTC.

This clone was seen a single time. V and J are TRBV7-8 and TRBJ1-2; weak D call: TRBD1 (6 bases). Between the trimmed V and J ends, which lost 4 bases and 13 bases, there was a span of 13 bases. Germline V gene sequence: CDR1 SGHVS, CDR2 FQNEAQ. The CDR3 is made up of 11 amino acids. The CDR3 protein is CASSYGQLITF. CDR3 nucleotide sequence: TGTGCCAGCAGCTACGGACAGCTGATCACCTTC.

V gene TRBV4-2 combines with J gene TRBJ2-7, with a possible D match to TRBD1 (5 bases). Germline CDR1 is LGHNA and CDR2 is YNFKEQ. CDR3 length equals 13 residues. Trimming took off 10 bases at V and 4 bases at J, with 17 bases between the two ends. The CDR3 sequence: CANGQGSLYEQYF. The CDR3 DNA sequence: TGTGCCAACGGTCAGGGTTCGCTATACGAGCAGTACTTC.

The rearrangement links TRBV6-5 to TRBJ2-1; 16 nucleotides line up with TRBD2. CDR3 length: 15 residues. V lost 5 bases and J lost 8; bases outside the gene matches: 3. CDR1 and CDR2 (germline): MNHEY, SVGAGI. In DNA form, the CDR3 reads TGTGCCAGCAGTACCGGGACTAGCGGGGGGGATGAGCAGTTCTTC. The encoded protein is CASSTGTSGGDEQFF.